The source of this T cell receptor (beta chain) is a study of shared clonotypes between healthy human individuals. Findings and caveats of the study: Naive CD4 clonotypes overlapped across several donors at about 5%. In having few donors, the study represented limited genetic and exposure-history diversity.

For each subset, genomic DNA was distributed in equal portions over several immunoSEQ plates. Each replicate PCR on the sorted subsets used 200 to 250 ng DNA (about 30,000 T cell genomes). Produced via immunoSEQ multiplex PCR; TCRdb's table is partial and in-frame only. The table includes roughly 520,000 clones, 90% to 97% detected once. A word on this clone: Antigen: not known.

This CDR3 is built from 15 residues. The junction had 7 bases not matched to a gene; V was cut back by 0 bases and J by 6 bases. Germline V gives CDR1 SGHRS, CDR2 YFSETQ. V and J are TRBV5-1 and TRBJ2-3; 7 bases fit TRBD1. This clonotype originated in a woman in her 30s in good health. The material sequenced was naive CD4+ T cells sorted from blood. Subset defined: CD45RA+ positively selected. The CDR3 reads CASSLAGTARDTQYF. The DNA for the CDR3 is TGCGCCAGCAGCTTGGCCGGGACAGCCCGGGATACGCAGTATTTT.